The TCR beta chain described here comes from a study of blood T cell repertoires in COVID-19. Trimming removed 3 bases at V and 5 bases at J, with 20 bases between. The CDR3 contains 16 residues. The germline CDR1 and CDR2 sequences are SGHRS and YFSETQ. TCRdb keeps only in-frame clones here, not all; method: immunoSEQ multiplex PCR. The sample carries some 50,000 clones, more than 85% recorded once. The chain recombines TRBV5-1 with TRBJ1-1; a possible D gene is TRBD1 (6 bases). Input material: peripheral blood. This receptor was identified in a man in his 60s with COVID-19, enrolled during active disease. CDR3 coding DNA: TGCGCCAGCAGCTCCCCTGGGCAGGGGAAAGTTACTGAAGCTTTCTTT. This codes for CASSSPGQGKVTEAFF.